This T cell receptor (beta chain) comes out of a study of shared T cell receptors in the human thymus. The germline CDR1 and CDR2 sequences are SGHRS and YFSETQ. With 2 bases removed from V and 3 bases from J, the gap between germline ends came to 15 bases. CDR3 length: 15 residues. Clones were sequenced by immunoSEQ multiplex PCR, and TCRdb holds only the in-frame ones, with some missing. Among about 380,000 clones listed, 95% were seen once. The J gene is TRBJ2-7, the V gene TRBV5-1; no firm D call. This TCR derives from a human donor. The sequenced material came from thymocytes. The CDR3 bases are TGCGCCAGCAGCTTTAGAATCCCCCCGGGCTACGAGCAGTACTTC. The encoded protein is CASSFRIPPGYEQYF.